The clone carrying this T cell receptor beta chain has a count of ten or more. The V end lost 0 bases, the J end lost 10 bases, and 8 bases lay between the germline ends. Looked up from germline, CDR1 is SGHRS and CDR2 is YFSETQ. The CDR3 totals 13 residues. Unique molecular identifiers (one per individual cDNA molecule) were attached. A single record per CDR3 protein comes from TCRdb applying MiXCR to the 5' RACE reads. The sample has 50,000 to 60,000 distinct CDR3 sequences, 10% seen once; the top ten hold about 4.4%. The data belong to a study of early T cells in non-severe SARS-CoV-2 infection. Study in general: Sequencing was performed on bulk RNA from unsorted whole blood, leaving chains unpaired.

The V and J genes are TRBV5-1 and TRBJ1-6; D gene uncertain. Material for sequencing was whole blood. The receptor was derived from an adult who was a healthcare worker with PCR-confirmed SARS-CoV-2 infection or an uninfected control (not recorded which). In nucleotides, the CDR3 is TGCGCCAGCAGCTTGGATGCGGGATCACCCCTCCACTTT. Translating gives CASSLDAGSPLHF.